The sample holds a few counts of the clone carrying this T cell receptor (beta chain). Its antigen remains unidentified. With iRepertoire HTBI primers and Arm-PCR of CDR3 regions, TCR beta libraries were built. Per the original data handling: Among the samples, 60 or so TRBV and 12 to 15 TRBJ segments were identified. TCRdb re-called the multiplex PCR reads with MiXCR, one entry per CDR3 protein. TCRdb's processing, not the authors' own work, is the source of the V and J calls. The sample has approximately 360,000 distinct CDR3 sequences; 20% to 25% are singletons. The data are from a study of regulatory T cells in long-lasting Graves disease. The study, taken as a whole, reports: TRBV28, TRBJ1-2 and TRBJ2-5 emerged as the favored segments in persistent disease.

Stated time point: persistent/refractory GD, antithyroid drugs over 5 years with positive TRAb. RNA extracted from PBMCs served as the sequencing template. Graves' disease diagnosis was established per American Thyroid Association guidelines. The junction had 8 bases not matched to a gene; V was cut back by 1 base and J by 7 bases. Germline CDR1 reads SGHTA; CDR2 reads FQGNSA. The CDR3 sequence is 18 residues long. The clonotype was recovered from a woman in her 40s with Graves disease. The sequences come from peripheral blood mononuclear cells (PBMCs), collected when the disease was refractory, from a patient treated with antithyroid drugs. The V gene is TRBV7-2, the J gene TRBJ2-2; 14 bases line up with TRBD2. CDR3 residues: CASSLVGTSGGFGGELFF. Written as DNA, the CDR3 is TGTGCCAGCAGCTTAGTTGGGACTAGCGGGGGATTCGGCGGGGAGCTGTTTTTT.